These 30 T cell receptor beta chains originate from one sample sequenced in a study of vaccination and CD4 T cells after COVID-19. The treatment: approximately 10-day PBMC culture with coronavirus spike peptide pools or control peptides (ViraFEST assay). The study sequenced cultured CD4+ T cell DNA using the Oncomine TCR Beta short-read assay. One entry per CDR3 protein, called by TCRdb with MiXCR from the PCR reads. The sample carries around 16,000 distinct CDR3 sequences, around 79% recorded once. Which antigens these TCRs recognize remains unknown. Sequencing was performed on CD4+ T cells from blood, cultured in vitro, taken after SARS-CoV-2 vaccination. The receptor source for this set is a human donor who received a COVID-19 vaccine.

This sequence joins TRBV7-6 and TRBJ2-1; TRBD1 agrees at 7 bases. From germline, CDR1 is SGHVS and CDR2 FNYEAQ. This CDR3 has 13 residues. The V gene end was trimmed by 5 bases and the J gene end by 9 bases; junction bases not matched to a gene: 7. Written as DNA, the CDR3 is TGTGCCAGCAGCAAACAACAGGGGCTTGAGCAGTTCTTC. Translating gives CASSKQQGLEQFF.

V usage is TRBV6-1 and J usage is TRBJ2-6; 8 bases fit TRBD1. The CDR3 has 15 residues. Unmatched junction bases numbered 5, after V lost 8 bases and J lost 2 bases. Germline CDR1 MNHNS, CDR2 SASEGT. CDR3 loop: CASSQGAPGANVLTF. As DNA, the CDR3 is TGTGCCAGCTCGCAGGGGGCCCCTGGGGCCAACGTCCTGACTTTC.

This clonotype was detected a few times. The rearrangement joins TRBV20-1 to TRBJ2-1; 11 bases match TRBD2. Germline loops: CDR1 DFQATT, CDR2 SNEGSKA (reference sequence). The length of the CDR3 is 15 residues. V shed 1 base, J shed 3 bases, and the junction held 2 bases outside the gene matches. The CDR3 DNA reads TGCAGTGCTAGAGGTGGGACTAGCGGCTACAATGAGCAGTTCTTC. Translating it yields CSARGGTSGYNEQFF.

The chain has TRBV28 and TRBJ1-5; D is perhaps TRBD1 (5 bases). CDR3 length: 15 residues. Trimming took off 2 bases at V and 4 bases at J, with 12 bases between the two ends. The germline CDR1 and CDR2 sequences are MDHEN and SYDVKM. The CDR3: CASSLGARRNQPQHF. The CDR3 DNA reads as TGTGCCAGCAGTTTAGGGGCGCGGAGGAATCAGCCCCAGCATTTT.

The chain employs TRBV5-4 and TRBJ1-2; 9 bases map to TRBD1. CDR1 and CDR2 from the germline V gene are SGHNT and YYREEE (reference sequence). V was clipped by 4 bases and J by 3 bases; unmatched bases: 13. The CDR3 covers 17 residues. Here the CDR3 DNA reads TGTGCCAGCAGCCAGAGGGACAGGGCCAATGAGTACTATGGCTACACCTTC. As protein: CASSQRDRANEYYGYTF.

The chain carries TRBV20-1 and TRBJ2-5; D not certain. V shed 0 bases and J shed 4 bases, with 12 bases lying between them. The CDR3 extends over 14 amino acids. Germline V lookup: CDR1 DFQATT, CDR2 SNEGSKA (reference sequence). CDR3 loop: CSARDPLVSETQYF. Here the CDR3 DNA reads TGCAGTGCTAGAGATCCCTTAGTTTCAGAGACCCAGTACTTC.

This clonotype was counted once. This CDR3 is CASSLMSGGTPLHF. In nucleotides, the CDR3 is TGTGCCAGCAGCTTGATGTCAGGGGGGACACCCCTCCACTTT. V is TRBV5-4 and J is TRBJ1-6; TRBD1 matches at 7 bases. Germline V lookup: CDR1 SGHNT, CDR2 YYREEE (reference sequence). With V trimmed by 1 base and J by 11 bases, 6 bases remained unmatched. This CDR3 has 14 residues.

The chain recombines TRBV4-1 with TRBJ1-5; D may be TRBD1 (5 bases). CDR1 MGHRA and CDR2 YSYEKL come from the germline V gene. CDR3 length: 17 residues. Trimming cost V 1 base and J 6 bases, with 19 bases left between them. CDR3 nucleotides: TGCGCCAGCAGCCAAGTTGATATGGGGCTCACGACTCAGCCCCAGCATTTT. Its protein is CASSQVDMGLTTQPQHF.

The CDR3 sequence is CATSEGLVYETQYF. CDR3 DNA sequence: TGTGCCACCAGTGAAGGACTAGTATATGAGACCCAGTACTTC. The rearrangement joins TRBV24-1 to TRBJ2-5; 7 bases are a match to TRBD2. Losses at the gene ends were 4 bases for V and 5 bases for J; bases not matched to a gene: 6. There are 14 residues in the CDR3. From germline, CDR1 is KGHDR and CDR2 SFDVKD.

This chain joins TRBV5-1 and TRBJ2-3; 8 nucleotides agree with TRBD2. J gave up 5 bases and V 6 bases, and 14 bases lay outside the gene matches. The germline V gene has CDR1 SGHRS and CDR2 YFSETQ. This CDR3 is 16 amino acids long. The CDR3 sequence is CASTKGIAGQGDTQYF. The CDR3 DNA follows: TGCGCCAGCACCAAGGGGATAGCGGGGCAGGGAGATACGCAGTATTTT.

Relative to its sample, this clonotype is medium-sized. V gene TRBV6-5 combines with J gene TRBJ1-2; D gene uncertain. V shed 0 bases and J shed 3 bases, with 11 bases lying between them. This CDR3 contains 15 residues. Germline values: CDR1 MNHEY, CDR2 SVGAGI. The chain's CDR3 is CASSYSGKAYYGYTF. The CDR3 DNA is TGTGCCAGCAGTTACTCCGGGAAAGCCTACTATGGCTACACCTTC.

This chain connects TRBV20-1 to TRBJ1-2, with D hard to call. CDR3 length: 14 residues. The V gene lost 1 base and the J gene lost 0 bases, with 9 bases spanning the gap. Germline CDR1 reads DFQATT; CDR2 reads SNEGSKA (reference sequence). The CDR3 DNA reads as TGCAGTGCTAGAGGGTTATCTTCTAACTATGGCTACACCTTC. This codes for CSARGLSSNYGYTF.

This chain connects TRBV20-1 to TRBJ1-2; 7 bases line up with TRBD1. The trim removed 4 bases at V and 8 bases at J, leaving 13 bases unmatched. The CDR3 contains 14 residues. CDR1 is DFQATT and CDR2 is SNEGSKA in the germline V gene (reference sequence). CDR3 nucleotides: TGCAGTGCTACCCTCGACGACAGGGTGGGGGGCTACACCTTC. Its translation is CSATLDDRVGGYTF.

The J gene is TRBJ1-2, the V gene TRBV20-1; D call uncertain. This CDR3 comprises 13 residues. The germline V gene encodes CDR1 DFQATT and CDR2 SNEGSKA (reference sequence). Trimming stripped 5 bases from V and 3 bases from J, with 13 bases between. The CDR3 is CSAAAFGDYGYTF. For the CDR3, the DNA is TGCAGTGCTGCGGCCTTCGGTGACTATGGCTACACCTTC.

The V and J genes are TRBV21-1 and TRBJ2-7; the D call in the table, TRBD1, was not verified against the DNA. TRBV21-1 is labeled a pseudogene. The length of the CDR3 is 13 residues. The CDR3 loop is CASNHRDSYEQYF. CDR3 DNA sequence: TGTGCCAGCAACCACAGGGACTCCTACGAGCAGTACTTC.

The chain combines TRBV6-1 with TRBJ1-6; D is unresolved. The length of the CDR3 is 16 residues. The V gene lost 4 bases and the J gene lost 0 bases, with 10 bases spanning the gap. The germline CDR1 and CDR2 sequences are MNHNS and SASEGT. CDR3 loop: CASSAAVSSYNSPLHF. CDR3 in DNA: TGTGCCAGCAGTGCTGCAGTAAGCTCCTATAATTCACCCCTCCACTTT.

The chain employs TRBV7-6 and TRBJ2-6; the D is unclear. CDR1 and CDR2 (germline): SGHVS, FNYEAQ. The CDR3 loop spans 15 amino acids. V shed 5 bases and J shed 0 bases, with 8 bases lying between them. CDR3 region: CASSPTSSGANVLTF. For the CDR3, the DNA is TGTGCCAGCAGCCCGACCAGCTCTGGGGCCAACGTCCTGACTTTC.

The rearrangement uses TRBV19 and TRBJ1-6, with a possible D match to TRBD1 (5 bases). This CDR3 is 13 amino acids long. Germline CDR1 reads LNHDA; CDR2 reads SQIVND (reference sequence). The V end lost 6 bases, the J end lost 7 bases, and 10 bases lay between the germline ends. In nucleotides, the CDR3 is TGTGCCAGTAGATCAAGGGGCAATTCACCCCTCCACTTT. As protein: CASRSRGNSPLHF.

The chain's CDR3 is CATSSTGAWMKAKNIQYF. The CDR3 nucleotides read TGTGCCACCAGCTCGACAGGGGCGTGGATGAAAGCCAAAAACATTCAGTACTTC. V usage is TRBV15 and J usage is TRBJ2-4, with 8 bases fitting TRBD1. CDR1 is LNHNV, CDR2 YYDKDF, per germline (reference sequence). CDR3 length equals 18 residues. The junction had 12 bases not matched to a gene; V was cut back by 5 bases and J by 0 bases.

The chain combines TRBV20-1 with TRBJ2-1; D may be TRBD2 (5 bases). In germline, CDR1 is DFQATT, CDR2 SNEGSKA (reference sequence). V was shortened by 4 bases and J by 4 bases, with 8 bases between the two germline ends. The CDR3 consists of 12 residues. This CDR3 is CSATRTYNEQFF. The DNA of the CDR3 is TGCAGTGCTACCCGGACTTACAATGAGCAGTTCTTC.

This clonotype came up a few times. V gene TRBV20-1 combines with J gene TRBJ2-3; 7 bases match TRBD2. The germline V gene encodes CDR1 DFQATT and CDR2 SNEGSKA (reference sequence). The CDR3 has 15 amino acids. After removal of 1 base from V and 4 bases from J, the junction contained 8 bases not matched to a gene. The CDR3 nucleotides read TGCAGTGCTAGAGCCGCGGGGGTCAGCGCAGATACGCAGTATTTT. This sequence encodes CSARAAGVSADTQYF.

This clonotype was seen once. This chain connects TRBV7-6 to TRBJ2-7; a possible D gene is TRBD1 (6 bases). Germline V gives CDR1 SGHVS, CDR2 FNYEAQ. V was clipped by 5 bases and J by 8 bases, with 16 bases between them. The CDR3 runs 13 residues. The CDR3 protein is CASSRRQAAQQYF. The CDR3 nucleotides are TGTGCCAGCAGCAGGAGACAGGCGGCCCAGCAGTACTTC.

This clonotype was seen just once. V is TRBV7-4 and J is TRBJ2-7; D possibly matches TRBD1 or TRBD2 (6 bases each). Trimming pared 5 bases from V and 0 bases from J, leaving 14 bases between. Per the germline V gene, CDR1 is SGHVT and CDR2 is SQSDAQ. The CDR3 consists of 15 residues. In nucleotides, the CDR3 is TGTGCCAGCAGCACAGGAGGGGACACCTCCTACGAGCAGTACTTC. The encoded protein is CASSTGGDTSYEQYF.

This chain links TRBV6-4 with TRBJ2-3; perhaps TRBD1 as D (5 bases). Trimming stripped 1 base from V and 5 bases from J, with 16 bases between. CDR1 MRHNA and CDR2 SNTAGT come from the germline V gene. The CDR3 consists of 16 residues. The DNA for the CDR3 is TGTGCCAGCAGTGACTACCTTAGGGGTCCTTTAGATACGCAGTATTTT. The encoded protein is CASSDYLRGPLDTQYF.

This rearrangement joins TRBV5-4 to TRBJ1-2, with D unclear. The CDR3 runs to 14 residues. V dropped 0 bases and J dropped 0 bases, with 6 bases sitting between them. Germline V gene data show CDR1 as SGHNT and CDR2 as YYREEE (reference sequence). CDR3 sequence reads: CASSLGASNYGYTF. Written as DNA, the CDR3 is TGTGCCAGCAGCTTGGGGGCCTCTAACTATGGCTACACCTTC. Full variable domain (remainder filled in from reference TRBV5-4 and TRBJ1-2): ETGVTQSPTHLIKTRGQQVTLRCSSQSGHNTVSWYQQALGQGPQFIFQYYREEENGRGNFPPRFSGLQFPNYSSELNVNALELDDSALYLCASSLGASNYGYTFGSGTRLTVV.

The chain uses TRBV6-1 and TRBJ2-3, with D uncertain. Trimming shortened V by 1 base and J by 3 bases, and 2 bases separated the two germline ends. CDR3 length equals 12 residues. Germline CDR1 reads MNHNS; CDR2 reads SASEGT. The CDR3 nucleotides read TGTGCCAGCAGTGAAGATACAGATACGCAGTATTTT. It specifies CASSEDTDTQYF.

As regards this clonotype: It may be a read error: a sequence one base away is much more abundant. V usage is TRBV12-3 or TRBV12-4 and J usage is TRBJ1-6, with 8 bases identical to TRBD1. The CDR3 is made up of 17 amino acids. The ends lost 5 bases at V and 2 bases at J; junction bases unmatched: 8. The CDR3, as DNA: TGTGCCAGCAGTAGGGCGGCAGGGGGCACCTATAATTCACCCCTCCACTTT. Translating gives CASSRAAGGTYNSPLHF.

The chain couples TRBV27 to TRBJ2-1; no firm D call. Trimming removed 5 bases at V and 6 bases at J, with 14 bases between. This CDR3 has 14 amino acids. Germline V gives CDR1 MNHEY, CDR2 SMNVEV (reference sequence). CDR3 sequence: CASSPRFDPNEQFF. DNA for the CDR3: TGTGCCAGCAGTCCCCGGTTCGACCCCAATGAGCAGTTCTTC.

The chain joins TRBV24-1 to TRBJ2-7; D not certain. The CDR3 consists of 15 residues. With 5 bases removed from V and 0 bases from J, the gap between germline ends came to 13 bases. From germline, CDR1 is KGHDR and CDR2 SFDVKD. DNA of the CDR3: TGTGCCACCAGTGGGGATGATCCAAGCTCCTACGAGCAGTACTTC. It specifies CATSGDDPSSYEQYF.

This clonotype was found a few times. CDR3 in DNA: TGTGCCAGCAGCTCTTCGGGGGCGTTCAATGAGCAGTTCTTC. It translates to CASSSSGAFNEQFF. The V and J genes are TRBV7-9 and TRBJ2-1; D might be TRBD1 or TRBD2, each matching 6 bases. CDR1 is SEHNR, CDR2 FQNEAQ, per germline (reference sequence). This CDR3 is built from 14 residues. The V and J ends lost 4 bases and 6 bases respectively, with 13 bases between them. Combining the CDR3 with reference TRBV7-9 and TRBJ2-1 gives the whole variable domain DTGVSQNPRHKITKRGQNVTFRCDPISEHNRLYWYRQTLGQGPEFLTYFQNEAQLEKSRLLSDRFSAERPKGSFSTLEIQRTEQGDSAMYLCASSSSGAFNEQFFGPGTRLTVL.